This TCR beta chain emerged from a study of STAT5B mutations in CD4+ large granular lymphocyte leukemia. There are 12 residues in the CDR3. The V end lost 5 bases, the J end lost 0 bases, and 2 bases lay between the germline ends. CDR1 is SGHAT, CDR2 FQDESV, per germline (reference sequence). The repertoire was sequenced with immunoSEQ multiplex PCR; TCRdb's copy has only in-frame clones and lacks some. The sample includes about 50,000 clones, roughly four fifths of them seen just once. This clone was counted once. The sequenced sample consisted of CD4+ T cells from blood buffy coats. This chain uses TRBV11-1 with TRBJ2-1, with D uncertain. The clonotype originates from a human donor in good health. As DNA, the CDR3 is TGTGCCAGCAGCCCCTCCTACAATGAGCAGTTCTTC. This translates into CASSPSYNEQFF.